One and the same sample provided the 16 T cell receptor beta chains below, sequenced in a study of cytomegalovirus exposure and HLA in healthy donors. With 60 Vbeta and 13 Jbeta primers, the PCR was carried out. Generated by immunoSEQ multiplex PCR, the TCRdb table keeps only in-frame clones and is missing some. The sample carries about 160,000 clones, around 84% recorded once. The sequencing sample was made of PBMCs. The receptor set was obtained from a man between 18 and 29 years old in good health and CMV-seronegative.

The chain employs TRBV7-6 and TRBJ2-1, with 8 bases identical to TRBD1. The CDR3 has 15 residues. The germline V gene encodes CDR1 SGHVS and CDR2 FNYEAQ. With V trimmed by 5 bases and J by 9 bases, 12 bases remained unmatched. CDR3: CASSTLTTGEIEQFF. The CDR3 DNA reads as TGTGCCAGCAGCACCTTGACGACAGGGGAGATTGAGCAGTTCTTC.

The rearrangement joins TRBV6-5 to TRBJ2-5; D is undetermined. The DNA end is more similar to TRBJ2-7, so the J call may be wrong. The CDR3 runs to 12 residues. Per the germline V gene, CDR1 is MNHEY and CDR2 is SVGAGI. The DNA of the CDR3 is TGTGCCAGCAGTTCCCCTCCCTACGAGCAGTACTTC. Translating it yields CASSSPPYEQYF.

This chain connects TRBV7-3 to TRBJ1-1, with a possible D match to TRBD1 (5 bases). The CDR3 spans 14 residues. The germline V gene encodes CDR1 SGHTA and CDR2 FQGTGA. Trimming removed 2 bases from V and 0 bases from J, with 7 bases in between. CDR3 nucleotide sequence: TGTGCCAGCAGCTTAGACAGCATGAACACTGAAGCTTTCTTT. It yields the protein CASSLDSMNTEAFF. The full variable domain, with the rest looked up from reference TRBV7-3 and TRBJ1-1, is GAGVSQTPSNKVTEKGKYVELRCDPISGHTALYWYRQSLGQGPEFLIYFQGTGAADDSGLPNDRFFAVRPEGSVSTLKIQRTERGDSAVYLCASSLDSMNTEAFFGQGTRLTVV.

This clone was observed a single time. The chain has TRBV4-1 and TRBJ1-1, with D maybe TRBD1 (6 bases). CDR1 MGHRA and CDR2 YSYEKL come from the germline V gene. The V end lost 0 bases, the J end lost 5 bases, and 10 bases lay between the germline ends. The CDR3 runs 14 residues. CDR3 loop: CASSQETGRTEAFF. The CDR3 DNA is TGCGCCAGCAGCCAAGAGACAGGTCGGACTGAAGCTTTCTTT.

The V call is TRBV2, the J call TRBJ2-5, with 7 bases lining up with TRBD1. Germline lookup yields CDR1 SNHLY and CDR2 FYNNEI. The CDR3 loop spans 15 amino acids. Germline trimming cut 8 bases from V and 5 bases from J; bases unmatched to any gene: 14. The CDR3 nucleotides read TGTGCCAGCCTGGGGGACAGAGAAGTAAGGGAGACCCAGTACTTC. It yields the protein CASLGDREVRETQYF.

The rearrangement links TRBV28 to TRBJ1-1; D ambiguous. CDR3 length equals 14 residues. V was shortened by 2 bases and J by 0 bases, with 7 bases between the two germline ends. Germline loops: CDR1 MDHEN, CDR2 SYDVKM. The CDR3 reads CASSLPGMNTEAFF. The DNA for the CDR3 is TGTGCCAGCAGTTTACCGGGAATGAACACTGAAGCTTTCTTT.

This clone was detected a few times. The V gene is TRBV7-9, the J gene TRBJ2-7; D is unresolved. The CDR3 is 13 amino acids. Trimming left V 1 base short and J 2 bases short, with 6 bases between. Germline assignment: CDR1 SEHNR and CDR2 FQNEAQ (reference sequence). CDR3 bases: TGTGCCAGCAGCTTAGTTGGCCCCTACGAGCAGTACTTC. As protein: CASSLVGPYEQYF.

The V call is TRBV29-1, the J call TRBJ1-2; no reliable D call. This CDR3 has 14 residues. Germline assignment: CDR1 SQVTM and CDR2 ANQGSEA. Trimming took 4 bases from V and 1 from J, leaving 13 bases between them. The CDR3 is CSVGTPGINYGYTF. Here the CDR3 DNA reads TGCAGCGTTGGAACGCCGGGGATTAACTATGGCTACACCTTC.

The V gene is TRBV19, the J gene TRBJ1-5, with D perhaps matching TRBD1 (6 bases). Germline CDR1 is LNHDA and CDR2 is SQIVND (reference sequence). The length of the CDR3 is 15 residues. The V end lost 5 bases, the J end lost 4 bases, and 15 bases lay between the germline ends. CDR3 in amino acids: CASSLHGGANQPQHF. Here the CDR3 DNA reads TGTGCCAGTAGTCTCCACGGGGGGGCTAATCAGCCCCAGCATTTT.

V and J are TRBV5-8 and TRBJ2-7; 9 bases are a match to TRBD1. The CDR3 totals 15 residues. J lost 6 bases, V lost 0 bases, and 7 bases had no gene match. CDR1 and CDR2 from the germline V gene are SGHTS and YDEGEE. CDR3 sequence reads: CASSLVGQGNGEQYF. The CDR3, as DNA: TGTGCCAGCAGCTTGGTTGGACAGGGGAACGGCGAGCAGTACTTC.

The rearrangement links TRBV27 to TRBJ2-7; 10 bases agree with TRBD2. The CDR3 is 14 amino acids. Germline CDR1 MNHEY, CDR2 SMNVEV (reference sequence). The V segment lost 2 bases and the J segment 3 bases; nucleotides outside the gene matches: 1. The CDR3: CASSLTSGIYEQYF. DNA for the CDR3: TGTGCCAGCAGTTTAACTAGCGGGATCTACGAGCAGTACTTC.

The J gene is TRBJ2-1, the V gene TRBV28; a weak D match, TRBD2 (5 bases). The germline V gene encodes CDR1 MDHEN and CDR2 SYDVKM. This CDR3 comprises 15 residues. Deletions cut 7 bases from V and 0 bases from J, with 13 bases between. The CDR3 protein is CASTSLDPSYNEQFF. DNA for the CDR3: TGTGCCAGCACCTCACTAGATCCCTCCTACAATGAGCAGTTCTTC. The full variable domain, rest sourced from reference TRBV28 and TRBJ2-1, is DVKVTQSSRYLVKRTGEKVFLECVQDMDHENMFWYRQDPGLGLRLIYFSYDVKMKEKGDIPEGYSVSREKKERFSLILESASTNQTSMYLCASTSLDPSYNEQFFGPGTRLTVL.

V and J are TRBV5-4 and TRBJ2-7, with D perhaps matching TRBD1 (5 bases). Per germline, CDR1 SGHNT and CDR2 YYREEE (reference sequence). V lost 0 bases, J lost 7 bases, and 14 bases lay in between. This CDR3 region has 14 residues. The CDR3 DNA reads as TGTGCCAGCAGCTTGGAGCAGGGATTTAGAGAGCAGTACTTC. Its protein product is CASSLEQGFREQYF.

The chain is built from TRBV7-2 and TRBJ1-5; the D gene is possibly TRBD1 (6 bases). Germline-derived CDR1 and CDR2 are SGHTA and FQGNSA. The CDR3 loop spans 15 amino acids. Trimming removed 4 bases from V and 3 bases from J, with 13 bases in between. The CDR3 is CASSSVGGPNQPQHF. The CDR3 DNA reads as TGTGCCAGCAGCTCGGTGGGGGGGCCCAATCAGCCCCAGCATTTT. The variable domain in full, completed from reference TRBV7-2 and TRBJ1-5, reads GAGVSQSPSNKVTEKGKDVELRCDPISGHTALYWYRQSLGQGLEFLIYFQGNSAPDKSGLPSDRFSAERTGGSVSTLTIQRTQQEDSAVYLCASSSVGGPNQPQHFGDGTRLSIL.

The chain combines TRBV5-1 with TRBJ1-3; 10 bases are a match to TRBD1. Germline CDR1 is SGHRS and CDR2 is YFSETQ. The CDR3 runs 16 residues. V lost 4 bases and J lost 0; bases outside the gene matches: 4. The CDR3 sequence: CASSVGQGSSGNTIYF. Here the CDR3 DNA reads TGCGCCAGCAGCGTGGGACAGGGGAGCTCTGGAAACACCATATATTTT.

The J gene is TRBJ2-2, the V gene TRBV10-3, with 9 bases matching TRBD2. The CDR3 has 16 residues. V was clipped by 8 bases and J by 8 bases; unmatched bases: 15. Germline V CDR1 and CDR2: ENHRY, SYGVKD. CDR3 loop: CAISEGVAGVSGELFF. CDR3 nucleotide sequence: TGTGCCATCTCAGAGGGGGTAGCGGGAGTCTCTGGGGAGCTGTTTTTT.